This entry lists 20 T cell receptor beta chains sequenced from one sample in a study of vaccination and CD4 T cells after COVID-19. Antigens of these TCRs are unknown. The Oncomine TCR Beta short-read assay sequenced DNA from cultured CD4+ T cells. One entry per CDR3 protein, called by TCRdb with MiXCR from the PCR reads. This sample has about 5,900 distinct CDR3 sequences; roughly 34% occur once, and the top ten carry roughly 31%. Treatment of the sample: roughly 11-day PBMC culture with coronavirus spike peptide pools or control peptides (ViraFEST assay). The unexposed donor provided CD4+ T cells, which were taken before the COVID-19 pandemic (2011-2018). The sample was CD4+ T cells from blood, cultured in vitro. These TCRs come from a human donor in good health.

This chain joins TRBV7-9 and TRBJ1-1; TRBD1 agrees at 8 bases. Trimming at V came to 3 bases and at J to 4 bases, leaving 10 bases not matched to a gene. Germline V CDR1 and CDR2: SEHNR, FQNEAQ (reference sequence). CDR3 size: 16 residues. The CDR3 nucleotides read TGTGCCAGCAGCTTGGCCAGGACAGGGATGCCCACTGAAGCTTTCTTT. This gives the protein CASSLARTGMPTEAFF.

The V and J genes are TRBV20-1 and TRBJ1-1; tentative D call: TRBD1 (6 bases). Trimming left V 3 bases short and J 8 bases short, with 19 bases between. CDR3 size: 14 residues. Germline V lookup: CDR1 DFQATT, CDR2 SNEGSKA (reference sequence). This chain's CDR3 is CSARDGQILWEAFF. The CDR3 nucleotides are TGCAGTGCTAGGGATGGACAGATCCTTTGGGAAGCTTTCTTT.

This clonotype is medium-sized in the sample. The V and J genes are TRBV20-1 and TRBJ1-5; D gene uncertain. The V and J ends lost 7 bases and 4 bases respectively, with 17 bases between them. Germline V gene sequence: CDR1 DFQATT, CDR2 SNEGSKA (reference sequence). The CDR3 extends over 14 amino acids. The DNA for the CDR3 is TGCAGTGGGTCCGGGCGGACGGAGAATCAGCCCCAGCATTTT. Protein: CSGSGRTENQPQHF.

The gene calls are TRBV20-1 and TRBJ1-5; D remains ambiguous. The CDR3 extends over 12 amino acids. Germline V gene sequence: CDR1 DFQATT, CDR2 SNEGSKA (reference sequence). V lost 0 bases, J lost 1 base, and 1 base lay in between. The CDR3 nucleotides read TGCAGTGCTAGAGAGAGCAATCAGCCCCAGCATTTT. It translates to CSARESNQPQHF.

This clonotype is large. V and J are TRBV20-1 and TRBJ1-1; D remains unclear. Germline CDR1 reads DFQATT; CDR2 reads SNEGSKA (reference sequence). The CDR3 consists of 12 residues. With 5 bases removed from V and 4 bases from J, the gap between germline ends came to 11 bases. The CDR3 spells CSAGLLGTEAFF. CDR3 sequence (DNA): TGCAGTGCTGGGCTCTTAGGCACTGAAGCTTTCTTT.

This clonotype was picked up a small number of times. The gene calls are TRBV10-3 and TRBJ2-3, with D perhaps TRBD2 (6 bases). CDR1 and CDR2 (germline): ENHRY, SYGVKD. V was shortened by 6 bases and J by 2 bases, with 12 bases between the two germline ends. The CDR3 spans 14 residues. The DNA of the CDR3 is TGTGCCATCAGCGCCGGGACTCCCACAGATACGCAGTATTTT. This gives the protein CAISAGTPTDTQYF.

A few counts support this clonotype. The chain carries TRBV5-1 and TRBJ2-5; 12 bases match TRBD1. Germline assignment: CDR1 SGHRS and CDR2 YFSETQ. The V segment lost 4 bases and the J segment 5 bases; nucleotides outside the gene matches: 6. This CDR3 comprises 15 residues. CDR3 region: CASSPGTGGMETQYF. In DNA, the CDR3 is TGCGCCAGCAGCCCCGGGACAGGGGGCATGGAGACCCAGTACTTC. The full variable domain, with the rest looked up from reference TRBV5-1 and TRBJ2-5, is KAGVTQTPRYLIKTRGQQVTLSCSPISGHRSVSWYQQTPGQGLQFLFEYFSETQRNKGNFPGRFSGRQFSNSRSEMNVSTLELGDSALYLCASSPGTGGMETQYFGPGTRLLVL.

The rearrangement uses TRBV12-3 or TRBV12-4 and TRBJ1-2; possible D gene TRBD1, 5 bases. This CDR3 has 14 residues. The ends were cut back, 6 bases at V and 1 base at J, with 12 bases in the middle. CDR3 region: CASRTLTDNYGYTF. CDR3 nucleotide sequence: TGTGCCAGCAGAACCCTGACAGATAACTATGGCTACACCTTC.

J is TRBJ1-4 and V is TRBV6-1; D gene uncertain. V shed 4 bases and J shed 7 bases, with 22 bases lying between them. The CDR3 sequence is 17 residues long. Germline CDR1 reads MNHNS; CDR2 reads SASEGT. CDR3 sequence: CASSAQGPTKASEKLFF. CDR3 sequence (DNA): TGTGCCAGCAGTGCCCAAGGCCCAACGAAGGCTAGTGAAAAACTGTTTTTT.

A few counts support this clonotype. This chain connects TRBV19 to TRBJ2-7, with D uncertain. The V end lost 4 bases, the J end lost 4 bases, and 11 bases lay between the germline ends. Per the germline V gene, CDR1 is LNHDA and CDR2 is SQIVND (reference sequence). The CDR3 is made up of 13 amino acids. The CDR3 nucleotides are TGTGCCAGTAGTAGTGATAGACCGTACGAGCAGTACTTC. It yields the protein CASSSDRPYEQYF.

The chain has TRBV5-1 and TRBJ1-1; D remains ambiguous. From germline, CDR1 is SGHRS and CDR2 YFSETQ. V shed 0 bases and J shed 5 bases, with 8 bases lying between them. This CDR3 comprises 13 residues. CDR3 coding DNA: TGCGCCAGCAGCTTGGAGGCACCGACTGAAGCTTTCTTT. This sequence encodes CASSLEAPTEAFF.

The V call is TRBV6-1, the J call TRBJ2-3; D is possibly TRBD2 (5 bases). This CDR3 has 15 amino acids. Germline V gene lookup returns CDR1 MNHNS and CDR2 SASEGT. V dropped 2 bases and J dropped 4 bases, with 13 bases sitting between them. CDR3 nucleotides: TGTGCCAGCAGTGAATTGGTTGGGCGGGCAGATACGCAGTATTTT. Its translation: CASSELVGRADTQYF.

This chain uses TRBV5-1 with TRBJ2-3; tentative D call: TRBD1 (6 bases). Germline assignment: CDR1 SGHRS and CDR2 YFSETQ. This CDR3 comprises 14 residues. V gave up 3 bases and J gave up 1 base, with 9 bases separating them. This chain's CDR3 is CASSSRTGTDTQYF. The CDR3 nucleotides are TGCGCCAGCAGCTCACGGACAGGCACAGATACGCAGTATTTT.

The chain links TRBV20-1 to TRBJ1-6; 7 nucleotides align to TRBD1. The J segment lost 10 bases and the V segment lost 1 base, leaving 4 bases of the junction unmatched. Germline CDR1 DFQATT, CDR2 SNEGSKA (reference sequence). CDR3 size: 13 residues. CDR3 loop: CSARGGGGSPLHF. The CDR3 nucleotides are TGCAGTGCTAGAGGAGGGGGCGGATCACCCCTCCACTTT.

This chain links TRBV30 with TRBJ1-1; no definite D call. Germline CDR1 GTSNPN, CDR2 SVGIG (reference sequence). The germline V and J ends were trimmed by 3 bases and 4 bases, with 3 bases remaining between them. The CDR3 is 10 residues long. This chain's CDR3 is CAWRITEAFF. The CDR3 nucleotides are TGTGCCTGGAGGATCACTGAAGCTTTCTTT.

The rearrangement links TRBV29-1 to TRBJ2-2; D gene ambiguous. Germline CDR1 reads SQVTM; CDR2 reads ANQGSEA. The germline V and J ends were trimmed by 4 bases and 3 bases, with 3 bases remaining between them. This CDR3 is built from 11 residues. The CDR3 nucleotides are TGCAGCGTTGGTGACACCGGGGAGCTGTTTTTT. As protein: CSVGDTGELFF.

The chain combines TRBV27 with TRBJ1-5, with D tentatively TRBD1 (6 bases). Germline loops: CDR1 MNHEY, CDR2 SMNVEV (reference sequence). The V gene lost 2 bases and the J gene lost 2 bases, with 13 bases spanning the gap. This CDR3 is built from 16 residues. CDR3 residues: CASSLGGRGGNQPQHF. The CDR3 DNA sequence: TGTGCCAGCAGTTTAGGGGGGAGGGGGGGCAATCAGCCCCAGCATTTT.

J is TRBJ2-7 and V is TRBV7-2; 8 positions agree with TRBD2. Germline V gene lookup returns CDR1 SGHTA and CDR2 FQGNSA. The CDR3 loop spans 16 amino acids. Trimming at V came to 2 bases and at J to 1 base, leaving 7 bases not matched to a gene. This CDR3 reads CASSLSGGATSYEQYF. CDR3 in DNA: TGTGCCAGCAGCTTAAGCGGGGGCGCAACGTCCTACGAGCAGTACTTC.

The chain combines TRBV5-5 with TRBJ2-5; D gene ambiguous. Germline V lookup: CDR1 SGHKS, CDR2 YYEKEE (reference sequence). This CDR3 spans 14 amino acids. The germline V and J ends were trimmed by 1 base and 3 bases, with 10 bases remaining between them. CDR3 DNA: TGTGCCAGCAGCTTGAATTCGGCAGAAGAGACCCAGTACTTC. It translates to CASSLNSAEETQYF.

This chain links TRBV7-2 with TRBJ1-2; D gene uncertain. Germline CDR1 SGHTA, CDR2 FQGNSA. The CDR3 has 12 amino acids. V lost 4 bases and J lost 4, with 7 bases in between. The CDR3 loop reads CASSSYPYGYTF. Here the CDR3 DNA reads TGTGCCAGCAGCTCCTACCCCTATGGCTACACCTTC.